These 10 T cell receptor beta chains share one sample of origin, sequenced in a study of CD8 T cells in ankylosing spondylitis. TCRdb fed the 5' RACE reads into MiXCR, producing one record per CDR3 protein. The table records a few hundred thousand distinct CDR3 sequences, 20% to 25% of them present only once. The sample taken for sequencing was blood, either unsorted or a sorted T cell fraction (not recorded which). The origin of the receptors is a male donor with ankylosing spondylitis or in good health (not recorded which).

The CDR3 DNA sequence: TGTGCCAGCAGTGAATTAGGCAGGGGGCTATGGACTGAAGCTTTCTTT. It translates to CASSELGRGLWTEAFF. This rearrangement joins TRBV25-1 to TRBJ1-1; the match to TRBD1 covers 8 bases. The CDR3 is made up of 16 amino acids. Germline V CDR1 and CDR2: MGHDK, SYGVNS. Trimming cost V 1 base and J 5 bases; bases outside gene matches: 9.

This chain connects TRBV7-9 to TRBJ2-7; D might be TRBD1 (6 bases). CDR1 and CDR2 (germline): SEHNR, FQNEAQ (reference sequence). With 5 bases removed from V and 3 bases from J, the gap between germline ends came to 14 bases. The CDR3 is 14 residues long. The CDR3 loop is CASSPGDIFYEQYF. The CDR3 DNA reads as TGTGCCAGCAGCCCCGGGGACATTTTCTACGAGCAGTACTTC.

This chain connects TRBV12-3 or TRBV12-4 to TRBJ1-2; D perhaps matches TRBD1 (5 bases). Trimming pared 6 bases from V and 6 bases from J, leaving 17 bases between. This CDR3 is 14 amino acids long. CDR3 sequence reads: CASRRRDGTNGYTF. The CDR3 DNA sequence: TGTGCCAGCAGGAGAAGGGACGGGACGAATGGCTACACCTTC.

This clonotype has just a few counts. The CDR3 nucleotides read TGCGCCAGCAGTGCGAGTCTCGGGGAGCTGTTTTTT. The encoded protein is CASSASLGELFF. The chain joins TRBV10-2 to TRBJ2-2; D not certain. Germline V gene sequence: CDR1 WSHSY, CDR2 SAAADI. The CDR3 spans 12 residues. V lost 4 bases to trimming and J lost 7 bases, with 7 bases between them.

This rearrangement joins TRBV4-1 to TRBJ2-7, with 10 bases that match TRBD1. V dropped 3 bases and J dropped 6; count of bases not matched to a gene: 14. Germline V CDR1 and CDR2: MGHRA, YSYEKL. The CDR3 sequence is 17 residues long. For the CDR3, the DNA is TGCGCCAGCAGCCATACCCCCGGGACAGGGGATCCCGGCGAGCAGTACTTC. Translating it yields CASSHTPGTGDPGEQYF.

This chain links TRBV3-1 with TRBJ2-5; TRBD2 aligns across 11 bases. The CDR3 consists of 14 residues. V lost 4 bases, J lost 5 bases, and 3 bases stayed unmatched. CDR1 is LGHDT and CDR2 is YNNKEL in the germline V gene (reference sequence). CDR3 protein: CASSPGLAVETQYF. Written as DNA, the CDR3 is TGTGCCAGCAGCCCGGGACTAGCGGTGGAGACCCAGTACTTC.

This clonotype was counted a single time. The chain has TRBV30 and TRBJ2-2; D ambiguous. Trimming removed 5 bases from V and 10 bases from J, with 14 bases in between. The CDR3 is 12 residues long. Germline V lookup: CDR1 GTSNPN, CDR2 SVGIG (reference sequence). CDR3 DNA: TGTGCCTGGGGTGGGCCGGTGCCGGAGCTGTTTTTT. Its translation is CAWGGPVPELFF.

This clonotype was recorded a few times. The chain joins TRBV3-1 to TRBJ2-7; 7 bases fit TRBD1. V gave up 5 bases and J gave up 2 bases; unmatched junction bases: 12. CDR1 and CDR2 (germline): LGHDT, YNNKEL (reference sequence). The CDR3 sequence is 16 residues long. This CDR3 reads CASSSVPGQKTYEQYF. CDR3 nucleotides: TGTGCCAGCAGCTCAGTACCGGGACAGAAGACCTACGAGCAGTACTTC.

CDR3 sequence (DNA): TGCGCCAGCAGCCAAGGAACAGGGGACATCGCAGATACGCAGTATTTT. This codes for CASSQGTGDIADTQYF. The genes are TRBV4-1 and TRBJ2-3; 7 bases are a match to TRBD1. Germline V gives CDR1 MGHRA, CDR2 YSYEKL. The CDR3 extends over 16 amino acids. V lost 1 base and J lost 4; bases outside the gene matches: 8.

The chain is built from TRBV27 and TRBJ2-7; the D gene is possibly TRBD2 (5 bases). CDR1 and CDR2 from the germline V gene are MNHEY and SMNVEV (reference sequence). V lost 5 bases to trimming and J lost 2 bases, with 10 bases between them. CDR3 length: 13 residues. The CDR3, as DNA: TGTGCCAGCAGTAGGTTGGAGGCCTACGAGCAGTACTTC. Protein sequence: CASSRLEAYEQYF.